Listed below are T cell receptor beta chains from one sample, sequenced in a study of post-analysis software for immune sequencing data. TCRdb recomputed calls from the PCR reads with MiXCR, one row per CDR3 protein. Among roughly 430,000 distinct CDR3 sequences, 39% were seen once, and the ten largest hold less than 10%. Sequencing input: blood. Every receptor here comes from a girl aged 2 to 10 with multiple sclerosis. Both conserved end residues are part of each CDR3. Fields, in order: V gene, J gene, D gene, clone size, CDR3 DNA, CDR3 protein. The D gene is left open where the match is weak. Expanded clones get a size class; other rows say once, few or many, or leave the size out.

>TRBV11-2|TRBJ2-6|.|.
TGTGCCAGCAGCTTAGAATGGGGAATGGCCAACGTCCTGACTTTC
CASSLEWGMANVLTF
>TRBV28|TRBJ1-2|.|.
TGTGCCAGCAGTTTACAGGGCCCAGGCTACACCTTC
CASSLQGPGYTF
>TRBV7-2|TRBJ2-1|.|.
TGTGCCAGCAGACTACCGTACAATGAGCAGTTCTTC
CASRLPYNEQFF
>TRBV29-1|TRBJ2-1|TRBD2|.
TGCAGCGTTCCACTAGCGGGTGATGTGGGTGAGCAGTTCTTC
CSVPLAGDVGEQFF
>TRBV20-1|TRBJ2-3|.|.
TGCAGTGCTAGAGTGCAACCCGGCACAGATACGCAGTATTTT
CSARVQPGTDTQYF
>TRBV5-1|TRBJ2-3|.|.
TGCGCCAGCAGCCCTTTTTCGTTGCCGGATACGCAGTATTTT
CASSPFSLPDTQYF
>TRBV28|TRBJ1-6|.|few
TGTGCCAGCAGTACTTACTGGGCGAACAATTCACCCCTCCACTTT
CASSTYWANNSPLHF
>TRBV6-5|TRBJ1-2|TRBD1|.
TGTGCCGCTACAGGGGGCGATGGCTACACCTTC
CAATGGDGYTF
>TRBV7-4|TRBJ1-1|.|few
TGTGCCAGCAGCCCCGGCCAGGTCAACACTGAAGCTTTCTTT
CASSPGQVNTEAFF
>TRBV19|TRBJ2-1|.|.
TGTGCCAGTAGTATTAGGGGCCGTTCTGAGCAGTTCTTC
CASSIRGRSEQFF
>TRBV12-3/TRBV12-4|TRBJ2-7|TRBD2|.
TGTGCCAGCAGTTTATTCGCGGGAGCCACCGAGCAGTACTTC
CASSLFAGATEQYF
>TRBV27|TRBJ2-7|TRBD2|few
TGTGCCAGCAGTTTATCGTACACCCGGACTAGCGGGGTGGAGCAGTACTTC
CASSLSYTRTSGVEQYF
>TRBV5-6|TRBJ1-4|.|once
TGTGCCAGCAGCCCGAGACAGAGTAATGAAAAACTGTTTTTT
CASSPRQSNEKLFF
>TRBV24-1|TRBJ2-6|.|.
TGTGCCACCAGTGATACAAGACAGGTCCCCTCTGGGGCCAACGTCCTGACTTTC
CATSDTRQVPSGANVLTF
>TRBV6-6|TRBJ1-2|.|.
TGTGCCAGCAGTAGTTGGATTAACTATGGCTACACCTTC
CASSSWINYGYTF
>TRBV28|TRBJ2-5|.|few
TGTGCCAGCAGTTTAACTAGGGGAGCACAAGAGACCCAGTACTTC
CASSLTRGAQETQYF
>TRBV29-1|TRBJ1-5|.|.
TGCAGCGTTGAAATCGGGGCGGGTCAGCCCCAGCATTTT
CSVEIGAGQPQHF
>TRBV12-3/TRBV12-4|TRBJ1-5|.|.
TGTGCCAGCAGTCCTCAGGCATATAGCAATCAGCCCCAGCATTTT
CASSPQAYSNQPQHF
>TRBV12-3/TRBV12-4|TRBJ2-7|.|.
TGTGCCAGCAGTTTGGCGGGACGGTTGCCCCTAGGGCAGTACTTC
CASSLAGRLPLGQYF
>TRBV4-3|TRBJ1-2|.|.
TGCGCCAGCAGCCAAGTAGGGAGGCAGGGCAACTATGGCTACACCTTC
CASSQVGRQGNYGYTF
>TRBV20-1|TRBJ2-4|.|.
TGCAGTGCTAGAGATTGGACTGGCCCGCCAAGAGCCAAAAACATTCAGTACTTC
CSARDWTGPPRAKNIQYF
>TRBV15|TRBJ2-7|.|many
TGTGCCACCAGCAGAGATAGTGGGGGCGAGCAGTACTTC
CATSRDSGGEQYF
>TRBV7-2|TRBJ2-3|TRBD2|once
TGTGCCAGCAGCTTACGGAGACTAGCGGGAGTAAATGGTGCGCAGTATTTT
CASSLRRLAGVNGAQYF
>TRBV5-1|TRBJ2-3|.|.
TGCGCCAGCAGCCAGGGGCGAAACGCAGATACGCAGTATTTT
CASSQGRNADTQYF
>TRBV2|TRBJ1-1|.|few
TGTGCCAGCAGTGAACCTTCGGGGGTTAACACTGAAGCTTTCTTT
CASSEPSGVNTEAFF
>TRBV7-9|TRBJ1-2|TRBD1|few
TGTGCCAGCAGCCTCGGGACAGCCGTACCTAACTATGGCTACACCTTC
CASSLGTAVPNYGYTF
>TRBV7-9|TRBJ1-2|TRBD1|.
TGTGCCAGCAGCTTAGCGCCTAGAGGGGGCGCGGGCTACACCTTC
CASSLAPRGGAGYTF
>TRBV6-5|TRBJ1-6|.|.
TGTGCCAGCAGTTACCGGCCGATTTATAATTCACCCCTCCACTTT
CASSYRPIYNSPLHF
>TRBV7-9|TRBJ2-7|TRBD2|few
TGTGCCAGCAGCCCTCCGATGGGGACTAGCGGGGCGGGGTACGAGCAGTACTTC
CASSPPMGTSGAGYEQYF
>TRBV5-1|TRBJ2-1|TRBD2|.
TGCGCCAGCAGCGGGACTAGCGGGAGGCATAATGAGCAGTTCTTC
CASSGTSGRHNEQFF
>TRBV10-3|TRBJ2-1|TRBD1|.
TGTGCCAGCAGTTGGGACAGGGGGCGCCTCAATGAGCAGTTCTTC
CASSWDRGRLNEQFF
>TRBV6-6|TRBJ1-2|.|few
TGTGCCAGCAGTTACGGGCCCGGGACCCAATACGGCTACACCTTC
CASSYGPGTQYGYTF
>TRBV3-1|TRBJ1-1|.|.
TGTGTCAGCAGCCAAGATCTTGTGGACACTGAAGCTTTCTTT
CVSSQDLVDTEAFF
>TRBV20-1|TRBJ1-2|.|.
TGCAGTGCTAACCTAGACTATGGCTACACCTTC
CSANLDYGYTF
>TRBV7-8|TRBJ2-1|TRBD1|.
TGTGCCAGCAGCTCTACGGGACAGGTTTACAATGAGCAGTTCTTC
CASSSTGQVYNEQFF
>TRBV18|TRBJ1-5|.|.
TGTGCCAGCTCACCGGATGGACACCGAGGGCAGCCCCAGCATTTT
CASSPDGHRGQPQHF
>TRBV3-1|TRBJ2-7|.|.
TGTGCCAGCAGCCAAGGTCCCATCGCCTACGAGCAGTACTTC
CASSQGPIAYEQYF
>TRBV28|TRBJ1-5|TRBD1|few
TGTGCCAGCAGTCGACAGGGCAGTGTCAATCAGCCCCAGCATTTT
CASSRQGSVNQPQHF
>TRBV7-2|TRBJ1-2|TRBD1|few
TGTGCCAGCAGCAACAGGGGGCCGTCCTATGGCTACACCTTC
CASSNRGPSYGYTF
>TRBV12-3/TRBV12-4|TRBJ2-3|.|.
TGTGCCAGCTCACGGCCTAGCACAGATACGCAGTATTTT
CASSRPSTDTQYF
>TRBV5-1|TRBJ2-7|TRBD2|.
TGCGCCAGCAGCATCGCTAGCGGGATTTCGTACGAGCAGTACTTC
CASSIASGISYEQYF
>TRBV20-1|TRBJ1-5|TRBD1|few
TGCAGTGCTAGAGGGACAGGCGATCGCAATCAGCCCCAGCATTTT
CSARGTGDRNQPQHF
>TRBV29-1|TRBJ2-3|TRBD1|.
TGCAGCACCCTAAGGACAGGGGGCACAGATACGCAGTATTTT
CSTLRTGGTDTQYF
>TRBV7-3|TRBJ2-3|.|few
TGTGCCAGCAGCCCCAGGACGGAAAGGAGTTTGGATACGCAGTATTTT
CASSPRTERSLDTQYF